The 9 T cell receptor beta chains below were found in one sample sequenced in a study of cytomegalovirus exposure and HLA in healthy donors. Primers included in the PCR were 60 Vbeta and 13 Jbeta primers. The table came from immunoSEQ multiplex PCR; TCRdb's copy has only in-frame clones and leaves some out. The sample has about 160,000 clones; about 75% are singletons. What was sequenced was PBMCs. All receptors come from a female donor in good health and CMV-seronegative.

The chain recombines TRBV5-6 with TRBJ1-2; the D gene is possibly TRBD1 (6 bases). This CDR3 has 15 amino acids. Germline V gene sequence: CDR1 SGHDT, CDR2 YYEEEE. Trimming took off 4 bases at V and 5 bases at J, with 18 bases between the two ends. CDR3 DNA: TGTGCCAGCAGCCGGGAAGGGGGGGCGCATTATGGCTACACCTTC. Its translation is CASSREGGAHYGYTF.

The genes are TRBV4-2 and TRBJ1-3; D is perhaps TRBD1 (5 bases). In germline, CDR1 is LGHNA, CDR2 YNFKEQ. V lost 1 base and J 1 base, leaving 17 bases between the germline ends. The length of the CDR3 is 18 residues. The CDR3 protein is CASSQALGTLDSGNTIYF. In DNA, the CDR3 is TGTGCCAGCAGCCAAGCCCTCGGGACTCTGGATTCTGGAAACACCATATATTTT.

This clone was observed a few times. The chain combines TRBV28 with TRBJ2-5; 8 bases are a match to TRBD2. The V segment lost 6 bases and the J segment 1 base; nucleotides outside the gene matches: 4. The length of the CDR3 is 14 residues. CDR1 and CDR2 from the germline V gene are MDHEN and SYDVKM. CDR3 sequence: CASSPGGSQETQYF. In nucleotides, the CDR3 is TGTGCCAGCAGCCCGGGGGGGTCCCAAGAGACCCAGTACTTC.

This sequence joins TRBV15 and TRBJ2-6; TRBD1 aligns across 8 bases. The CDR3 loop spans 15 amino acids. Germline V gene lookup returns CDR1 LNHNV and CDR2 YYDKDF (reference sequence). Trimming at V came to 5 bases and at J to 4 bases, leaving 4 bases not matched to a gene. The CDR3 nucleotides are TGTGCCACCAGCCCAGGGGGCCGCGGGGCCAACGTCCTGACTTTC. Translation gives CATSPGGRGANVLTF.

The J gene is TRBJ1-5, the V gene TRBV6-1; 10 nucleotides match TRBD1. CDR1 and CDR2 from the germline V gene are MNHNS and SASEGT. V shed 2 bases, J shed 7 bases, and the junction held 8 bases outside the gene matches. The CDR3 has 16 residues. CDR3 sequence (DNA): TGTGCCAGCAGTGAAAACCGGGGGACAGGGGACCAGCCCCAGCATTTT. Its translation: CASSENRGTGDQPQHF.

J is TRBJ2-3 and V is TRBV27; 9 bases fit TRBD1. The germline V gene encodes CDR1 MNHEY and CDR2 SMNVEV (reference sequence). This CDR3 is built from 14 residues. V lost 7 bases to trimming and J lost 4 bases; unmatched junction nucleotides: 6. This CDR3 is CASIDRGVSDTQYF. In nucleotides, the CDR3 is TGTGCCAGCATAGACAGGGGGGTATCAGATACGCAGTATTTT.

The chain uses TRBV9 and TRBJ1-1, with TRBD1 as a possible D gene (6 bases). There are 15 residues in the CDR3. Germline assignment: CDR1 SGDLS and CDR2 YYNGEE. V shed 4 bases and J shed 4 bases, with 17 bases lying between them. This chain's CDR3 is CASSPHGGGITEAFF. The CDR3 DNA is TGTGCCAGCAGCCCACATGGGGGCGGCATCACTGAAGCTTTCTTT. The full variable domain, with the rest looked up from reference TRBV9 and TRBJ1-1, is DSGVTQTPKHLITATGQRVTLRCSPRSGDLSVYWYQQSLDQGLQFLIQYYNGEERAKGNILERFSAQQFPDLHSELNLSSLELGDSALYFCASSPHGGGITEAFFGQGTRLTVV.

This clone was found once. This chain joins TRBV29-1 and TRBJ1-1, with 9 nucleotides matching TRBD1. CDR3 size: 14 residues. V shed 8 bases and J 5 bases; nucleotides not matched to a gene: 12. Germline V gene data show CDR1 as SQVTM and CDR2 as ANQGSEA. The CDR3 reads CSTRTGDRGTEAFF. CDR3 bases: TGCAGCACCCGGACAGGGGATCGCGGGACTGAAGCTTTCTTT.

The chain is built from TRBV9 and TRBJ2-7; D gene ambiguous. Trimming stripped 2 bases from V and 7 bases from J, with 7 bases between. CDR3 length: 11 amino acids. Germline V lookup: CDR1 SGDLS, CDR2 YYNGEE. The CDR3 spells CASSVSLEQYF. The CDR3 DNA follows: TGTGCCAGCAGCGTTTCGTTAGAGCAGTACTTC.